This paragraph covers one T cell receptor (beta chain) sequence. Trimming cost V 1 base and J 2 bases, with 5 bases left between them. The CDR3 sequence is 13 residues long. CDR1 is SGHDN and CDR2 is FVKESK in the germline V gene. This sample stems from a study of OX40 agonist ivuxolimab in advanced cancers. This table comes from immunoSEQ multiplex PCR, and its TCRdb copy is limited to in-frame clones, with some not included. This table has some 15,000 clones, less than 85% appearing once. The TCR originated in an adult with an advanced solid tumor such as melanoma, head and neck, liver or kidney cancer. The sample consisted of CD4+ or CD8+ T cells sorted from blood, taken in a trial of the OX40 agonist ivuxolimab. The gene calls are TRBV14 and TRBJ1-1; D is unresolved. The CDR3 coding sequence is TGTGCCAGCAGCCAAGGGGTTAACACTGAAGCTTTCTTT. It specifies CASSQGVNTEAFF.